The clone carrying this T cell receptor (beta chain) was recorded a few times. TCRdb redid the calling of the reads with MiXCR, one entry per CDR3 protein. The profile shows about 740,000 distinct CDR3 sequences, under 40% of them singletons. The sample is drawn from a study of T cell repertoires in cytomegalovirus infection. This CDR3 is 17 amino acids long. Trimming removed 5 bases from V and 8 bases from J; junction bases left unmatched: 15. CDR1 SGHTA and CDR2 FQGTGA come from the germline V gene. The chain uses TRBV7-3 and TRBJ2-3; TRBD2 matches 11 bases. The TCR originated in a human donor in good health (CMV status not recorded). Some clones in this sample may be carry-over from other donors' samples. The sequencing input was PBMCs. CDR3 sequence: CASSPILAGGHQGTQYF. CDR3 in DNA: TGTGCCAGCAGCCCAATCCTAGCGGGGGGCCACCAGGGTACGCAGTATTTT. Filled out from reference TRBV7-3 and TRBJ2-3, the complete variable domain reads GAGVSQTPSNKVTEKGKYVELRCDPISGHTALYWYRQSLGQGPEFLIYFQGTGAADDSGLPNDRFFAVRPEGSVSTLKIQRTERGDSAVYLCASSPILAGGHQGTQYFGPGTRLTVL.